A single sample gave rise to the 25 T cell receptor beta chains below, sequenced in a study of cytomegalovirus exposure and HLA in healthy donors. Primers for the PCR totalled 60 Vbeta and 13 Jbeta. Generated by immunoSEQ multiplex PCR, the TCRdb table keeps only in-frame clones and is missing some. Here the sample spans about 140,000 clones, about 80% being singletons. The sample consisted of PBMCs. Source of these receptors: a middle-aged woman in good health and CMV-seronegative.

The chain has TRBV5-5 and TRBJ1-1; D gene ambiguous. The CDR3 spans 14 residues. V lost 0 bases and J lost 2, with 8 bases in between. CDR1 and CDR2 (germline): SGHKS, YYEKEE (reference sequence). The CDR3 bases are TGTGCCAGCAGCTTGGCCGAAGCTAACACTGAAGCTTTCTTT. Protein: CASSLAEANTEAFF. Complete variable domain (other parts from reference TRBV5-5 and TRBJ1-1): DAGVTQSPTHLIKTRGQQVTLRCSPISGHKSVSWYQQVLGQGPQFIFQYYEKEERGRGNFPDRFSARQFPNYSSELNVNALLLGDSALYLCASSLAEANTEAFFGQGTRLTVV.

This chain uses TRBV27 with TRBJ2-7, with 10 bases lining up with TRBD1. After removal of 5 bases from V and 2 bases from J, the junction contained 15 bases not matched to a gene. CDR3 length: 18 residues. Germline CDR1 and CDR2: MNHEY and SMNVEV (reference sequence). The CDR3 DNA follows: TGTGCCAGCAGTCTCATGACAGGGGGCGCAGGCTGGCCCTACGAGCAGTACTTC. It yields the protein CASSLMTGGAGWPYEQYF.

V gene TRBV7-2 combines with J gene TRBJ1-3; a weak D match, TRBD1 (6 bases). From germline, CDR1 is SGHTA and CDR2 FQGNSA. V lost 2 bases, J lost 0 bases, and 11 bases lay in between. This CDR3 spans 16 amino acids. For the CDR3, the DNA is TGTGCCAGCAGCTTATTGGCAGGGGCCTCTGGAAACACCATATATTTT. Its translation is CASSLLAGASGNTIYF.

V gene TRBV5-1 combines with J gene TRBJ2-2; 7 nucleotides match TRBD2. J was trimmed by 0 bases and V by 0 bases; bases with no gene match: 2. The CDR3 length is 16 residues. Germline CDR1 reads SGHRS; CDR2 reads YFSETQ. The CDR3 DNA reads as TGCGCCAGCAGCTTGGTCGGGGGGTCGAACACCGGGGAGCTGTTTTTT. As protein: CASSLVGGSNTGELFF.

This chain uses TRBV7-2 with TRBJ1-6; no clear D. V gave up 4 bases and J gave up 7 bases, with 14 bases separating them. CDR3 length: 15 residues. Germline values: CDR1 SGHTA, CDR2 FQGNSA. The CDR3 DNA reads as TGTGCCAGCAGCTACCGAGGCTCCGCCAATTCACCCCTCCACTTT. Protein: CASSYRGSANSPLHF.

Comments on this clone: The germline gene is not matched at one end of the junction; a read error may be the cause. The chain has TRBV5-6 and TRBJ2-6, with D tentatively TRBD1 (5 bases). The CDR3 is 15 amino acids. Germline V gene sequence: CDR1 SGHDT, CDR2 YYEEEE. Here the CDR3 DNA reads TGTGCCAGCAGCTCTCAGGCCTCTGGGGCCAACGGCCTGACTTTC. Encoded protein: CASSSQASGANGLTF. Variable domain in full (rest from reference TRBV5-6 and TRBJ2-6): DAGVTQSPTHLIKTRGQQVTLRCSPKSGHDTVSWYQQALGQGPQFIFQYYEEEERQRGNFPDRFSGHQFPNYSSELNVNALLLGDSALYLCASSSQASGANGLTFGAGSRLTVL.

The CDR3 bases are TGCGCCAGCAGCTGGAAACTCGGGTCCGAGCAGTACTTC. It codes for CASSWKLGSEQYF. The V and J genes are TRBV5-1 and TRBJ2-7; unclear D gene. With 3 bases removed from V and 6 bases from J, the gap between germline ends came to 13 bases. Germline V gene lookup returns CDR1 SGHRS and CDR2 YFSETQ. There are 13 residues in the CDR3.

This clone is a singleton in its sample. This rearrangement joins TRBV5-6 to TRBJ1-5; 7 bases match TRBD1. The CDR3 extends over 15 amino acids. J was trimmed by 9 bases and V by 0 bases; bases with no gene match: 9. CDR1 and CDR2 (germline): SGHDT, YYEEEE. Written as DNA, the CDR3 is TGTGCCAGCAGCTTGGGAGACAGGGCGGGTAGGCCCCAGCATTTT. Its translation: CASSLGDRAGRPQHF.

This sequence joins TRBV5-4 and TRBJ2-4, with a tentative D call TRBD2 (6 bases). V gave up 2 bases and J gave up 0 bases, with 9 bases separating them. The CDR3 is 15 amino acids. The V gene's germline CDR1 is SGHNT and CDR2 YYREEE (reference sequence). The CDR3 region has the DNA TGTGCCAGCAGCTTCTACGGGAGAGCCAAAAACATTCAGTACTTC. Amino acids: CASSFYGRAKNIQYF.

The CDR3 here is CATSRVEGGPNQPQHF. The CDR3 DNA is TGTGCCACCAGCAGAGTAGAGGGAGGCCCTAATCAGCCCCAGCATTTT. The chain combines TRBV15 with TRBJ1-5; D not resolved. The CDR3 length is 16 residues. CDR1 is LNHNV, CDR2 YYDKDF, per germline (reference sequence). V was cut by 1 base and J by 4 bases, with 14 bases left in between.

The rearrangement joins TRBV19 to TRBJ2-3, with a tentative D call TRBD2 (6 bases). V lost 0 bases and J lost 7, with 14 bases in between. Germline CDR1 is LNHDA and CDR2 is SQIVND (reference sequence). CDR3 length: 15 residues. CDR3 bases: TGTGCCAGTAGTATAGACGGGACCGCGGGAAATACGCAGTATTTT. This sequence encodes CASSIDGTAGNTQYF.

The chain has TRBV28 and TRBJ1-5, with 7 nucleotides matching TRBD1. With V trimmed by 8 bases and J by 4 bases, 2 bases remained unmatched. From germline, CDR1 is MDHEN and CDR2 SYDVKM. The CDR3 length is 12 residues. Here the CDR3 DNA reads TGTGCCAGCGAGGGGGCAAATCAGCCCCAGCATTTT. Amino acids: CASEGANQPQHF.

The count of this clone is one. The J gene is TRBJ1-2, the V gene TRBV28; a weak D match, TRBD1 (6 bases). The ends were cut back, 9 bases at V and 0 bases at J, with 11 bases in the middle. This CDR3 comprises 13 residues. The germline CDR1 and CDR2 sequences are MDHEN and SYDVKM. DNA of the CDR3: TGTGCCAGTAAAACAGGGACTAACTATGGCTACACCTTC. It yields the protein CASKTGTNYGYTF.

The V and J genes are TRBV6-1 and TRBJ2-7, with 7 bases lining up with TRBD1. The germline V gene encodes CDR1 MNHNS and CDR2 SASEGT. V trimming: 5 bases; J trimming: 3 bases; junction bases outside the gene matches: 4. The CDR3 is 13 amino acids. The CDR3 spells CASSSGQSYEQYF. CDR3 sequence (DNA): TGTGCCAGCAGTTCGGGACAGAGCTACGAGCAGTACTTC.

The chain employs TRBV7-9 and TRBJ1-1; D unresolved. Trimming shortened V by 2 bases and J by 3 bases, and 13 bases separated the two germline ends. CDR1 is SEHNR and CDR2 is FQNEAQ in the germline V gene (reference sequence). CDR3 size: 15 residues. CDR3 coding DNA: TGTGCCAGCAGCTTAAACATCGGGATGGACACTGAAGCTTTCTTT. Its translation: CASSLNIGMDTEAFF. Looking up the rest from reference TRBV7-9 and TRBJ1-1 gives the full variable domain: DTGVSQNPRHKITKRGQNVTFRCDPISEHNRLYWYRQTLGQGPEFLTYFQNEAQLEKSRLLSDRFSAERPKGSFSTLEIQRTEQGDSAMYLCASSLNIGMDTEAFFGQGTRLTVV.

The V call is TRBV5-3, the J call TRBJ2-7; 8 bases fit TRBD2. TRBV5-3 is identified as an open reading frame with a role that is uncertain. This CDR3 is built from 14 residues. After removal of 5 bases from V and 3 bases from J, the junction contained 7 bases not matched to a gene. The CDR3 here is CARRASGSVYEQYF. In DNA form, the CDR3 reads TGTGCCAGAAGGGCTAGCGGGTCGGTCTACGAGCAGTACTTC.

V is TRBV5-1 and J is TRBJ2-3, with 7 bases lining up with TRBD1. Trimming at V came to 0 bases and at J to 2 bases, leaving 9 bases not matched to a gene. This CDR3 has 17 residues. Germline V lookup: CDR1 SGHRS, CDR2 YFSETQ. CDR3: CASSLGGSTGSTDTQYF. CDR3 nucleotides: TGCGCCAGCAGCTTGGGGGGCTCGACAGGGTCCACAGATACGCAGTATTTT.

CDR3 amino acids: CASSSQTTSGTLEQYF. The CDR3 DNA reads as TGTGCCAGCAGTTCACAGACGACTAGCGGGACTCTCGAGCAGTACTTC. The chain joins TRBV28 to TRBJ2-7; 11 bases are a match to TRBD2. Trimming removed 4 bases from V and 6 bases from J; junction bases left unmatched: 11. Germline-derived CDR1 and CDR2 are MDHEN and SYDVKM. This CDR3 is 16 amino acids long.

The CDR3 region has the DNA TGTGCCAGCAGCCAGGGGTTGGGGGAAGGCTATGGCTACACCTTC. This sequence encodes CASSQGLGEGYGYTF. The chain is built from TRBV5-4 and TRBJ1-2, with D possibly TRBD1 on 6 matching bases. With 4 bases removed from V and 4 bases from J, the gap between germline ends came to 17 bases. The CDR3 runs to 15 residues. Germline V gives CDR1 SGHNT, CDR2 YYREEE (reference sequence).

Remarks on this clone: This same CDR3 is encoded by further DNA sequences in the sample. The genes are TRBV10-1 and TRBJ2-5; D remains ambiguous. This CDR3 is 13 amino acids long. V was clipped by 0 bases and J by 5 bases, with 7 bases between them. Germline CDR1 reads WNHNN; CDR2 reads SYGVQD (reference sequence). As DNA, the CDR3 is TGCGCCAGCAGTGAGTCGGGCCGGGAGACCCAGTACTTC. Translating gives CASSESGRETQYF.

In its sample, this clone was seen a few times. The genes are TRBV28 and TRBJ1-2; 9 bases map to TRBD1. The CDR3 consists of 15 residues. J lost 5 bases, V lost 5 bases, and 9 bases had no gene match. The V gene's germline CDR1 is MDHEN and CDR2 SYDVKM. DNA for the CDR3: TGTGCCAGCAGTCCCCCCCGGGACAGGGAATATGGCTACACCTTC. The encoded protein is CASSPPRDREYGYTF.

Note on this clone: One end of the junction fails to match germline, which may point to a read error. The chain links TRBV7-9 to TRBJ2-7; TRBD1 matches at 8 bases. This CDR3 has 13 residues. CDR1 and CDR2 (germline): SEHNR, FQNEAQ (reference sequence). CDR3 DNA: TGTTCCAGCACCGGACAGGGAAACTCCGAGCAGTACTTC. Its translation is CSSTGQGNSEQYF.

V and J are TRBV28 and TRBJ1-2; 9 nucleotides match TRBD1. Germline V CDR1 and CDR2: MDHEN, SYDVKM. CDR3 size: 15 residues. The junction had 7 bases not matched to a gene; V was cut back by 3 bases and J by 5 bases. Here the CDR3 reads CASSFPMGQGYGYTF. CDR3 in DNA: TGTGCCAGCAGTTTCCCGATGGGACAGGGTTATGGCTACACCTTC.

This chain joins TRBV28 and TRBJ1-2; D unclear. The CDR3 is 15 amino acids. V was shortened by 7 bases and J by 7 bases, with 22 bases between the two germline ends. In germline, CDR1 is MDHEN, CDR2 SYDVKM. The CDR3 region has the DNA TGTGCCAGCATAAGTTACGCCGTACCGGCGGGTGGCTACACCTTC. It is translated as CASISYAVPAGGYTF.

The gene calls are TRBV7-9 and TRBJ2-7; 7 nucleotides agree with TRBD1. The CDR3 loop spans 14 amino acids. The germline V gene has CDR1 SEHNR and CDR2 FQNEAQ (reference sequence). J gave up 11 bases and V 5 bases, and 15 bases lay outside the gene matches. CDR3 bases: TGTGCCAGCAGCCCCTGGACAGGAAAACAGACTGAGTACTTC. This sequence encodes CASSPWTGKQTEYF.